One TCR beta chain is described in this entry. The germline gives CDR1 SGHAT, CDR2 FQNNGV. The CDR3 is 16 amino acids. Trimming took 1 base from V and 4 from J, leaving 16 bases between them. These data come from a study of blood T cell repertoires in COVID-19. Across the whole study: COVID-19 samples collected from the United States, Italy and Spain covered acute and convalescent phases. Sources were T cells, B-cell-depleted T cells, or PBMCs; the material itself was cDNA or gDNA.

Per the study methods: Reference gene primer amplification gave estimated nucleated cell counts. The data were produced by immunoSEQ multiplex PCR, yet TCRdb's version contains in-frame clones alone and is incomplete. V and J calls and clone size are given by that table; D and trimming were obtained from the DNA. Of 240,000 or so clones listed, about 73% are singletons. The genes are TRBV11-2 and TRBJ2-5, with D tentatively TRBD2 (6 bases). This TCR derives from a woman of 80 years or more with acute or convalescent COVID-19. The source material was peripheral blood. The CDR3 DNA follows: TGTGCCAGCAGCTTAGGGGACTTGGGCATTGGAGAGACCCAGTACTTC. It encodes CASSLGDLGIGETQYF.